This T cell receptor beta chain was sequenced during a study of response to subunit inactivated influenza vaccine. General study results and limits: Each seasonal flu vaccination may recruit only limited new T cells, authors suggested.

Of note for this clonotype: Its antigen is still unknown.

Unmatched junction bases numbered 4, after V lost 2 bases and J lost 8 bases. This CDR3 spans 14 amino acids. The germline gives CDR1 SGHTA, CDR2 FQGTGA. TCRdb passed the RT-PCR reads through MiXCR, listing each CDR3 protein once. The sample comprises about 160,000 distinct CDR3 sequences, about 10% of which are singletons, and about a third rests with the top ten. The receptor's source is a man aged 45 to 75 who received an inactivated influenza vaccine. The chain combines TRBV7-3 with TRBJ2-1; 9 bases fit TRBD1. The sample consisted of CD8+ T cells sorted from PBMCs, taken approximately 25 months after vaccination. This CDR3 is CASSLSDRGYEQFF. The CDR3 DNA sequence: TGTGCCAGCAGCTTATCGGACAGGGGCTATGAGCAGTTCTTC.